Ten or more counts support the clone carrying this TCR beta chain. The read terminates 3 residues before the CDR3 end, so the remaining end is supplied by the germline J gene. The entry originates in a study of T cell clonality in common variable immunodeficiency. Germline V gene data show CDR1 as DFQATT and CDR2 as SNEGSKA (reference sequence). After removal of 5 bases from V and 7 bases from J, the junction contained 12 bases not matched to a gene. The length of the CDR3 is 15 residues. The data were produced by immunoSEQ multiplex PCR, yet TCRdb's version contains in-frame clones alone and is incomplete. The sample has roughly 32,000 clones, none seen only once.

Sequencing used peripheral blood mononuclear cells. V is TRBV20-1 and J is TRBJ1-2, with 11 nucleotides matching TRBD1. This TCR was sampled from a person aged 18 to 70 in good health. The CDR3 sequence is CSAYLPGQGGIGYTF. Partial CDR3 DNA: TGCAGTGCTTACCTTCCGGGACAGGGGGGGATTGGC.